Presented here are 10 T cell receptor beta chains from one specimen sequenced in a study of beta chain features in type 1 diabetes. General observations from the study: All four CD4+ subsets of Type 1 diabetes patients contained TCRB CDR3s that were moderately but significantly shorter.

The study reverse transcribed the entire isolated RNA, so it sequenced expressed TCRB transcripts. Sequencing used immunoSEQ multiplex PCR; TCRdb keeps in-frame clones, though not all of them. Here the sample spans 500,000 to 650,000 clones, roughly 12% being singletons. Their specific antigens are unknown. Sequenced: naive CD4+ T cells from blood. The receptor set was obtained from a young man with type 1 diabetes.

The chain recombines TRBV7-8 with TRBJ2-5; possible D gene TRBD1, 5 bases. With 1 base removed from V and 0 bases from J, the gap between germline ends came to 12 bases. The CDR3 has 16 residues. Per the germline V gene, CDR1 is SGHVS and CDR2 is FQNEAQ. CDR3 protein: CASSLVFLGHQETQYF. The CDR3 DNA sequence: TGTGCCAGCAGCTTAGTATTTTTGGGGCACCAAGAGACCCAGTACTTC.

This clone has only a few counts. The chain links TRBV5-1 to TRBJ1-6; TRBD1 matches 7 bases. There are 15 residues in the CDR3. V was pared by 3 bases and J by 7 bases, with 7 bases of the junction left unmatched. Germline lookup yields CDR1 SGHRS and CDR2 YFSETQ. CDR3 protein: CASSYSGTANSPLHF. The CDR3 nucleotides are TGCGCCAGCAGCTACTCCGGGACAGCGAATTCACCCCTCCACTTT.

The J gene is TRBJ2-7, the V gene TRBV6-5; tentative D call: TRBD1 (6 bases). This CDR3 has 14 amino acids. From germline, CDR1 is MNHEY and CDR2 SVGAGI. Trimming pared 5 bases from V and 3 bases from J, leaving 14 bases between. In nucleotides, the CDR3 is TGTGCCAGCAGTACTACAGGGATAGTCTACGAGCAGTACTTC. This gives the protein CASSTTGIVYEQYF.

This clone has more than one count but fewer than ten. Other DNA sequences within the sample encode an identical CDR3. V gene TRBV7-2 combines with J gene TRBJ2-7, with 8 bases fitting TRBD1. The CDR3 length is 15 residues. The V gene's germline CDR1 is SGHTA and CDR2 FQGNSA. The V gene end was trimmed by 0 bases and the J gene end by 3 bases; junction bases not matched to a gene: 4. The CDR3 region is CASSLAVGQGYEQYF. In DNA form, the CDR3 reads TGTGCCAGCAGCTTAGCTGTCGGACAGGGCTACGAGCAGTACTTC.

This clone was picked up a small number of times. The chain combines TRBV10-3 with TRBJ1-4; TRBD1 agrees at 9 bases. This CDR3 spans 17 amino acids. Trimming at V came to 8 bases and at J to 8 bases, leaving 18 bases not matched to a gene. Germline-derived CDR1 and CDR2 are ENHRY and SYGVKD. The CDR3 DNA sequence: TGTGCCATCTCAAACCCACCCCGGGACAGGGTTCGCGAAAAACTGTTTTTT. This gives the protein CAISNPPRDRVREKLFF.

This clone was detected a few times. The sample carries other DNA sequences with the same CDR3. The chain links TRBV25-1 to TRBJ2-7, with D uncertain. Looked up from germline, CDR1 is MGHDK and CDR2 is SYGVNS. With 6 bases removed from V and 0 bases from J, the gap between germline ends came to 6 bases. The CDR3 is made up of 12 amino acids. Written as DNA, the CDR3 is TGTGCCAGCAGGGGCAGCTCCTACGAGCAGTACTTC. Its protein product is CASRGSSYEQYF.

A few counts support this clone. The V call is TRBV2, the J call TRBJ2-4, with a weak D call TRBD1 (5 bases). Trimming cost V 9 bases and J 3 bases, with 12 bases left between them. Germline loops: CDR1 SNHLY, CDR2 FYNNEI. The CDR3 is made up of 13 amino acids. The CDR3 spells CASAGLVKNIQYF. The DNA of the CDR3 is TGTGCCAGTGCAGGGTTGGTCAAAAACATTCAGTACTTC.

There are a few counts of this clone. V gene TRBV6-5 combines with J gene TRBJ1-3, with 7 positions matching TRBD1. The V gene end was trimmed by 5 bases and the J gene end by 1 base; junction bases not matched to a gene: 5. This CDR3 contains 15 residues. CDR1 and CDR2 (germline): MNHEY, SVGAGI. DNA for the CDR3: TGTGCCAGCAGTCCAGGGGGGGTATCTGGAAACACCATATATTTT. Its protein product is CASSPGGVSGNTIYF.

This clone was found a few times. The chain combines TRBV28 with TRBJ2-7; 9 bases agree with TRBD1. Trimming at V came to 6 bases and at J to 3 bases, leaving 6 bases not matched to a gene. Germline V gives CDR1 MDHEN, CDR2 SYDVKM. The CDR3 contains 14 residues. CDR3 loop: CASRIRDRVYEQYF. The CDR3 bases are TGTGCCAGCAGAATCCGGGACAGGGTCTACGAGCAGTACTTC.

This clone has just a few counts. DNA of the CDR3: TGTGCCAGCAGCGTACAGGGGATGGACACTGAAGCTTTCTTT. Translation: CASSVQGMDTEAFF. The chain recombines TRBV7-2 with TRBJ1-1; 7 bases match TRBD1. Looked up from germline, CDR1 is SGHTA and CDR2 is FQGNSA. The CDR3 loop spans 14 amino acids. After removal of 5 bases from V and 3 bases from J, the junction contained 6 bases not matched to a gene.